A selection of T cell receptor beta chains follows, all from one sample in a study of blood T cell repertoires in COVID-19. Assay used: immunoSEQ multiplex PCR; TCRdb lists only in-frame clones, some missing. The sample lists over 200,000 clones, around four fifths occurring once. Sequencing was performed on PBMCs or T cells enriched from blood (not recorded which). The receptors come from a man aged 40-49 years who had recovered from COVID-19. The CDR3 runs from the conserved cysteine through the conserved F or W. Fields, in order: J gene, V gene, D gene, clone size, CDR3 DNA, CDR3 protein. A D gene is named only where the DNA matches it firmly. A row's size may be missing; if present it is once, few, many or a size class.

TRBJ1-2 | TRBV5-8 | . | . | TGTGCCAGCACCGCGGTCGGCAGATTCGGCGCTAACTATGGCTACACCTTC | CASTAVGRFGANYGYTF
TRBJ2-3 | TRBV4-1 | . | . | TGCGCCAGCAGCCAGCGGGCTTCAGCGACAGATACGCAGTATTTT | CASSQRASATDTQYF
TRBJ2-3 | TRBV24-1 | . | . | TGTGCCACCAGTGAGGGAGCCCAGTGGAGGCAGTATTTT | CATSEGAQWRQYF
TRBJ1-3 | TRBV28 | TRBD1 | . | TGTGCCAGCAGTTATACGAGGGGGCGAGGAAACACCATATATTTT | CASSYTRGRGNTIYF
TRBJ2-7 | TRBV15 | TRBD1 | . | TGTGCCACCAGCAGAGGGCAGGGGGCGCCGGACTTC | CATSRGQGAPDF
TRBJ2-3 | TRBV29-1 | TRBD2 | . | TGCAGCGCCCGGGATAGCGGGGGTACCACAGATACGCAGTATTTT | CSARDSGGTTDTQYF
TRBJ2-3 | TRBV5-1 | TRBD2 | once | TGCGCCAGCAGCCCCCGGGCGGGGGGGAGCACAGATACGCAGTATTTT | CASSPRAGGSTDTQYF
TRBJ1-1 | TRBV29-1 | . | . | TGCAGCCATCAGGATCGCATGAACACTGAAGCTTTCTTT | CSHQDRMNTEAFF
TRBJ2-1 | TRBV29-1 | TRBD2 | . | TGCAGCGCCCTCGGGGCACTAGCGGAATTTAGTCAGTTCTTC | CSALGALAEFSQFF
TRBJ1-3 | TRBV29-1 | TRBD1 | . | TGCAGCGTTCGCAAAACAGGGGCTGCTGGAAACACCATATATTTT | CSVRKTGAAGNTIYF
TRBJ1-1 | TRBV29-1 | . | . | TGCAGCGTTGACGGGGTGAACACTGAAGCTTTCTTT | CSVDGVNTEAFF
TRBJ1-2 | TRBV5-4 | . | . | TGTGCCAGCAGCTCCGGACAGCTAACTAACTATGGCTACACCTTC | CASSSGQLTNYGYTF
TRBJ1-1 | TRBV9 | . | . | TGTGCCAGCAGCGTAGCACAGGAGGGTGCTGAAGCTTTCTTT | CASSVAQEGAEAFF
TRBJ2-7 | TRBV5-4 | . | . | TGTGCCAGCAGGCCCCCTGGCGGGACCTCCAAGCAGTACTTC | CASRPPGGTSKQYF
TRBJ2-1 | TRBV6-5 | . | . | TGTGCCGTGGGTGGGAGCAGCAATGAGCAGTTCTTC | CAVGGSSNEQFF
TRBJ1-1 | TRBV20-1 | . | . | TGCAGTGCTAGTAGGACACCAAACACTGAAGCTTTCTTT | CSASRTPNTEAFF
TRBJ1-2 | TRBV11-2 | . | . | TGTGCCAGCAGCTTCTCGGGACACGAGAATGGCTACACCTTC | CASSFSGHENGYTF
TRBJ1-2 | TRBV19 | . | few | TGTGCCAGTAGTATAGACAGGGGCAGTGGCTACACCTTC | CASSIDRGSGYTF
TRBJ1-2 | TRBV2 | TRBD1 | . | TGTGCCAGCAGCAGGACAGGGGAGGACTATGGCTACACCTTC | CASSRTGEDYGYTF
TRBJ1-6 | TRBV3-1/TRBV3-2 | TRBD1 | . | TGTGCCAGCAGTCCTCCGGGACAGGGAGCCTCACCCCTCCACTTT | CASSPPGQGASPLHF
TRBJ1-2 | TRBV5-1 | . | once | TGCGCCAGCAGTTACGGACGGGAGGGAGACTATGGCTACACCTTC | CASSYGREGDYGYTF
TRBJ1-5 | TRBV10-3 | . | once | TGTGCCATCAGTGCGGACAGTAGCAATCAGCCCCAGCATTTT | CAISADSSNQPQHF